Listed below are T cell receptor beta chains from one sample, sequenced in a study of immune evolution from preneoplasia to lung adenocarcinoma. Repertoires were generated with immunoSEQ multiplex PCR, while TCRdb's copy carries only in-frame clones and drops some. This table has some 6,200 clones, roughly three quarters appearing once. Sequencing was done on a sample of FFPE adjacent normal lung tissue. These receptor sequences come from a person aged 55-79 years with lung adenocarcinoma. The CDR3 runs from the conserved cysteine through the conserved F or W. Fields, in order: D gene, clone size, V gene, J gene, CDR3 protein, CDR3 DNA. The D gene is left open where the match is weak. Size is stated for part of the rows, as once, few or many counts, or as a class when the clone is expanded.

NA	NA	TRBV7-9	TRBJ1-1	CASSPDRSNEAFF	TGTGCCAGCAGCCCCGACAGGAGTAATGAAGCTTTCTTT
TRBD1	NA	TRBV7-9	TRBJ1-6	CASRDRGTYNSPLHF	TGTGCCAGCAGGGACAGGGGGACCTATAATTCACCCCTCCACTTT
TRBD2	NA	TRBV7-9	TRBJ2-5	CASSLGAGLARGETQYF	TGTGCCAGCAGCTTAGGGGCAGGACTAGCGAGAGGGGAGACCCAGTACTTC
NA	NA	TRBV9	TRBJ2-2	CASSVTNTGELFF	TGTGCCAGCAGCGTAACTAACACCGGGGAGCTGTTTTTT
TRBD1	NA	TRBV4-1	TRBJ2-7	CASSQTSGTGLNEQYF	TGCGCCAGCAGCCAAACCTCCGGGACAGGGTTGAACGAGCAGTACTTC
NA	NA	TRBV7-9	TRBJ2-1	CASSLDPAPEQFF	TGTGCCAGCAGCCTAGACCCTGCCCCTGAGCAGTTCTTC
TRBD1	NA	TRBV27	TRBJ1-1	CASSSGGDTEAFF	TGTGCCAGCAGTTCAGGGGGGGACACTGAAGCTTTCTTT
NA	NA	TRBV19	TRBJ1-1	CASRGMNTEAFF	TGTGCCAGTAGGGGAATGAACACTGAAGCTTTCTTT
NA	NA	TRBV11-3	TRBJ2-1	CASSLSPEVRNEQFF	TGTGCCAGCAGCTTGAGTCCGGAGGTACGAAATGAGCAGTTCTTC
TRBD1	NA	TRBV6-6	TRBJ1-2	CASSYPDRVEYGYTF	TGTGCCAGCAGTTACCCGGACAGGGTCGAGTATGGCTACACCTTC
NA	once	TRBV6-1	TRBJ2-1	CASSELLIREAHNEQFF	TGTGCCAGCAGTGAGTTATTAATACGGGAAGCCCACAATGAGCAGTTCTTC
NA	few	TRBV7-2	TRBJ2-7	CASSLNRWGGGRGNEQYF	TGTGCCAGCAGCTTAAATCGATGGGGGGGCGGGAGAGGGAACGAGCAGTACTTC
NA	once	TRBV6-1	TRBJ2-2	CASSEEHGGGGELFF	TGTGCCAGCAGTGAAGAGCACGGAGGAGGCGGGGAGCTGTTTTTT
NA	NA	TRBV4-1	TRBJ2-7	CASSATEGYEQYF	TGCGCCAGCAGTGCGACTGAGGGCTACGAGCAGTACTTC
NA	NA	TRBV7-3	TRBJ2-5	CASSPAAGWGETQYF	TGTGCCAGCAGCCCAGCCGCAGGGTGGGGGGAGACCCAGTACTTC
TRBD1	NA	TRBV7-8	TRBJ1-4	CASSLAVNLGQGAEKLFF	TGTGCCAGCAGCTTAGCAGTCAACCTGGGACAGGGGGCGGAAAAACTGTTTTTT
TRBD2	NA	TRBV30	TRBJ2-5	CAYQAGAQYF	TGTGCCTACCAAGCGGGGGCCCAGTACTTC
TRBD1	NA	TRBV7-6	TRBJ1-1	CASSPGQGTEAFF	TGTGCCAGCAGCCCCGGACAGGGAACTGAAGCTTTCTTT
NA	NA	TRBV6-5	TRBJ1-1	CASGDSASNTEAFF	TGTGCCAGCGGAGACAGCGCGTCGAACACTGAAGCTTTCTTT
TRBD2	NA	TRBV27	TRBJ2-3	CASSLRLAGGEDTQYF	TGTGCCAGCAGTTTAAGACTAGCGGGAGGGGAAGATACGCAGTATTTT
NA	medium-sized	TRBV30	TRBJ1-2	CAWSVQRDPRPTF	TGTGCCTGGAGTGTCCAACGGGACCCCCGCCCCACCTTC
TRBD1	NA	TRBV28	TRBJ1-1	CASIGDRPGGEAFF	TGTGCCAGCATAGGGGACAGACCGGGGGGTGAAGCTTTCTTT
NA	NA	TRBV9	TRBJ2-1	CASSVDLRLQFF	TGTGCCAGCAGCGTAGACTTAAGATTGCAGTTCTTC
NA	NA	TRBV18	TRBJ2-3	CASSRTDTQYF	TGTGCCAGCTCCCGCACAGATACGCAGTATTTT
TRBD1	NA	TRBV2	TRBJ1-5	CASTQGHPRGGGQPQHF	TGTGCCAGCACTCAAGGCCACCCCAGAGGGGGCGGTCAGCCCCAGCATTTT
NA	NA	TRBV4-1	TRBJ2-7	CASSQNTGGSYEQYF	TGCGCCAGCAGCCAAAACACCGGAGGTTCCTACGAGCAGTACTTC
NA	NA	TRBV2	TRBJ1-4	CASRVGGSGNEKLFF	TGTGCCAGCAGGGTGGGGGGGAGCGGAAATGAAAAACTGTTTTTT
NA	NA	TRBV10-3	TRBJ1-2	CAISESEGYGYTF	TGTGCCATCAGTGAGTCGGAAGGGTATGGCTACACCTTC
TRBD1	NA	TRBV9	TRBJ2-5	CASSPWTGEETQYF	TGTGCCAGCAGCCCCTGGACAGGAGAAGAGACCCAGTACTTC
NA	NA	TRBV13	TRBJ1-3	CASSLDSSSGNTIYF	TGTGCCAGCAGCTTAGATTCCTCCTCTGGAAACACCATATATTTT